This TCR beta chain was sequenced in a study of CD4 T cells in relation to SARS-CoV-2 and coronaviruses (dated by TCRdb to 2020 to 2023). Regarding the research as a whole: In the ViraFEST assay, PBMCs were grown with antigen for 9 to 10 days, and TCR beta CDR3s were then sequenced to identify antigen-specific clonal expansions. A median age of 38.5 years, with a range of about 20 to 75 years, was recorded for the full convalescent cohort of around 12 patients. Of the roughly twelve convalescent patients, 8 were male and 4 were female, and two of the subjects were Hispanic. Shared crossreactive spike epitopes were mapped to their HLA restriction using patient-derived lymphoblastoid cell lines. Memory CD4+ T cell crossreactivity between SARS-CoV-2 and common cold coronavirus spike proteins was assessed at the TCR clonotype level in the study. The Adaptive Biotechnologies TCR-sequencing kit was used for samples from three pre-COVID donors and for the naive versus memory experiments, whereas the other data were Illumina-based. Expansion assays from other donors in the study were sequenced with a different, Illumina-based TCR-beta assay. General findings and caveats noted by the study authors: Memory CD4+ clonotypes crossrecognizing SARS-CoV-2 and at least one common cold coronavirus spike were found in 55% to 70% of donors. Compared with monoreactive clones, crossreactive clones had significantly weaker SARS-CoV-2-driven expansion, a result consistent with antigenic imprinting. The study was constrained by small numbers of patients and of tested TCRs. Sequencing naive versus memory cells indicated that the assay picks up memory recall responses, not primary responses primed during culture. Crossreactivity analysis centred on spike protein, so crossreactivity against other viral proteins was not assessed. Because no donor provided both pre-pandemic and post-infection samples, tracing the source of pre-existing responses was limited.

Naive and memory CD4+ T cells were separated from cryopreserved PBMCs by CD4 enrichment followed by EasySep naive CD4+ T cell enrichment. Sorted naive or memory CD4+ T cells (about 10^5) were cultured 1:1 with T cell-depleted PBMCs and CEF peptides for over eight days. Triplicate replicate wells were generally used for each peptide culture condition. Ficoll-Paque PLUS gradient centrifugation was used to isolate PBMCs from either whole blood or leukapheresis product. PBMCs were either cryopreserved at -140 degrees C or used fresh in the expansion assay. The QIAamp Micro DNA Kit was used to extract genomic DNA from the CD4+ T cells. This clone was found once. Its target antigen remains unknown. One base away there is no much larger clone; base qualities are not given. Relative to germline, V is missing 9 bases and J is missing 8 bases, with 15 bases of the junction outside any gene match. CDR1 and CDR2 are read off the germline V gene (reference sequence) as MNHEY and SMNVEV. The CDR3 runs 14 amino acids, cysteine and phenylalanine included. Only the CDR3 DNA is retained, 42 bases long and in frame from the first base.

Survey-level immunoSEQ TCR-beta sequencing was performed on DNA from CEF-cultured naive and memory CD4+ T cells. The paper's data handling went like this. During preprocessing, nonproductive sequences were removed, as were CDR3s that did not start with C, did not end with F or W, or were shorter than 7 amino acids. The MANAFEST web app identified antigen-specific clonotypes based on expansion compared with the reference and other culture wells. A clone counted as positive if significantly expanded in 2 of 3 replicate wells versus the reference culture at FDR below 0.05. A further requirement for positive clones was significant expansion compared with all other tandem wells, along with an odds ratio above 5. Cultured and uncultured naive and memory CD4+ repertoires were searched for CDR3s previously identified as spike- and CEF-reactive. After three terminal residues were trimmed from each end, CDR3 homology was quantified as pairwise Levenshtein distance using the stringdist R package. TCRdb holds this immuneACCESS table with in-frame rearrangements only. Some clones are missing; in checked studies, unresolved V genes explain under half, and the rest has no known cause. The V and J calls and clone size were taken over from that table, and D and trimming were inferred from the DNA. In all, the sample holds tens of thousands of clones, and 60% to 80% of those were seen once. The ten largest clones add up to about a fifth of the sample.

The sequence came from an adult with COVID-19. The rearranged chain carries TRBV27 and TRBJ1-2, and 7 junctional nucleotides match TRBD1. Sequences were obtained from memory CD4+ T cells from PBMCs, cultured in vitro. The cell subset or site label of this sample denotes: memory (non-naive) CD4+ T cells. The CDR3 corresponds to CASSQSGRGRGYTF. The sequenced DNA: TGTGCCAGTTCCCAATCAGGAAGGGGGCGAGGCTACACCTTC.